These T cell receptor beta chains were read from a single sample in a study of T cell responses to AZD1222 COVID-19 vaccine. Sequenced by immunoSEQ multiplex PCR; TCRdb stores in-frame clones only, minus some. The sample yields more than 250,000 clones, 93% seen once. The material was peripheral blood, obtained on day 0 of AZD1222 vaccination. The source of these receptors is an adult in good health. Each CDR3 is given with its conserved first and last residue. The D gene is left open where the match is weak. For some rows the clone size is stated as once, few or many, or as a class when expanded; others skip it.

cdr3_nt: TGTGCCAGTAGTATATCGGGGGCGAGCAATGAGCAGTTCTTC
cdr3_aa: CASSISGASNEQFF
cdr3_length: 14
v_call: TRBV19
d_call: .
j_call: TRBJ2-1
clone_size: .

cdr3_nt: TGTGCCAGCAGCACTCGGGGCCCACTTACTAACTATGGCTACACCTTC
cdr3_aa: CASSTRGPLTNYGYTF
cdr3_length: 16
v_call: TRBV5-6
d_call: .
j_call: TRBJ1-2
clone_size: once

cdr3_nt: TGTGCCAGCAGCCCTCGCTCTCAGGGAGGCTATGGCTACACCTTC
cdr3_aa: CASSPRSQGGYGYTF
cdr3_length: 15
v_call: TRBV9
d_call: .
j_call: TRBJ1-2
clone_size: .

cdr3_nt: TGTGCCAGTGTCAGAGGCGTGGGTTCCACTGAAGCTTTCTTT
cdr3_aa: CASVRGVGSTEAFF
cdr3_length: 14
v_call: TRBV19
d_call: .
j_call: TRBJ1-1
clone_size: .

cdr3_nt: TGTGCTAGTGGTTTGAGTGCTAGTTCGAGAGGCGATCAGCCCCAGCATTTT
cdr3_aa: CASGLSASSRGDQPQHF
cdr3_length: 17
v_call: TRBV12-5
d_call: .
j_call: TRBJ1-5
clone_size: .

cdr3_nt: TGTGCCAGCAGGGGTGAAGAGACCCAGTACTTC
cdr3_aa: CASRGEETQYF
cdr3_length: 11
v_call: TRBV7-9
d_call: .
j_call: TRBJ2-5
clone_size: .

cdr3_nt: TGTGCCAGTAGTATGGTCGATTCACCCCTCCACTTT
cdr3_aa: CASSMVDSPLHF
cdr3_length: 12
v_call: TRBV19
d_call: .
j_call: TRBJ1-6
clone_size: .

cdr3_nt: TGTGCCAGTAGGGACAGTCTGGAAGCTTTCTTT
cdr3_aa: CASRDSLEAFF
cdr3_length: 11
v_call: TRBV19
d_call: .
j_call: TRBJ1-1
clone_size: .

cdr3_nt: TGTGCCAGTAGTCCGCGGACTACGGGCACTGAAGCTTTCTTT
cdr3_aa: CASSPRTTGTEAFF
cdr3_length: 14
v_call: TRBV19
d_call: .
j_call: TRBJ1-1
clone_size: .

cdr3_nt: TGTGCCAGCAGCCAAGATCGGAATTCACCCCTCCACTTT
cdr3_aa: CASSQDRNSPLHF
cdr3_length: 13
v_call: TRBV14
d_call: .
j_call: TRBJ1-6
clone_size: .

cdr3_nt: TGTGCCAGCAGCACCGGGGCAGGGGAAGGCTATGGCTACACCTTC
cdr3_aa: CASSTGAGEGYGYTF
cdr3_length: 15
v_call: TRBV5-8
d_call: .
j_call: TRBJ1-2
clone_size: .

cdr3_nt: TGTGCCAGCAGCCCCGATCGGACTGTGCACACTGAAGCTTTCTTT
cdr3_aa: CASSPDRTVHTEAFF
cdr3_length: 15
v_call: TRBV9
d_call: .
j_call: TRBJ1-1
clone_size: many

cdr3_nt: TGTGCCAGCAGTTATGCCGGGTCCGGTTCACCCCTCCACTTT
cdr3_aa: CASSYAGSGSPLHF
cdr3_length: 14
v_call: TRBV6-1
d_call: .
j_call: TRBJ1-6
clone_size: .

cdr3_nt: TGTGCCAGCAGTTATAGGAGAGATCCCTACGAGCAGTACTTC
cdr3_aa: CASSYRRDPYEQYF
cdr3_length: 14
v_call: TRBV6-2/TRBV6-3
d_call: .
j_call: TRBJ2-7
clone_size: .

cdr3_nt: TGTGCCACCCTCCGGGACCCGAGCAATCAGCCCCAGCATTTT
cdr3_aa: CATLRDPSNQPQHF
cdr3_length: 14
v_call: TRBV28
d_call: .
j_call: TRBJ1-5
clone_size: .

cdr3_nt: TGTGCCAGCAGCCAGGGAGGGCGGTCTGGGGCCAACGTCCTGACTTTC
cdr3_aa: CASSQGGRSGANVLTF
cdr3_length: 16
v_call: TRBV3-1/TRBV3-2
d_call: TRBD2
j_call: TRBJ2-6
clone_size: .

cdr3_nt: TGTGCCAGCAGGGGTTTGGGGAACACCGGGGAGCTGTTTTTT
cdr3_aa: CASRGLGNTGELFF
cdr3_length: 14
v_call: TRBV27
d_call: .
j_call: TRBJ2-2
clone_size: once

cdr3_nt: TGTGCCAGCAGCCGGGGGAGGACAGGGTTCCAGGGCTACACCTTC
cdr3_aa: CASSRGRTGFQGYTF
cdr3_length: 15
v_call: TRBV11-2
d_call: TRBD1
j_call: TRBJ1-2
clone_size: .

cdr3_nt: TGTGCCAGCAGCCTAGGGTTGTTGGAGACCCAGTACTTC
cdr3_aa: CASSLGLLETQYF
cdr3_length: 13
v_call: TRBV28
d_call: .
j_call: TRBJ2-5
clone_size: once

cdr3_nt: TGTGCCATCAGTGACAGGGAAAATTCACCCCTCCACTTT
cdr3_aa: CAISDRENSPLHF
cdr3_length: 13
v_call: TRBV10-3
d_call: .
j_call: TRBJ1-6
clone_size: .

cdr3_nt: TGTGCCAGCAGTGACGGAAGTCAGCCCCAGCATTTT
cdr3_aa: CASSDGSQPQHF
cdr3_length: 12
v_call: TRBV25-1
d_call: .
j_call: TRBJ1-5
clone_size: .

cdr3_nt: TGCGCCAGCAGCCAGACAGCGGGAGGGCCTAATGAGCAGTTCTTC
cdr3_aa: CASSQTAGGPNEQFF
cdr3_length: 15
v_call: TRBV4-1
d_call: TRBD2
j_call: TRBJ2-1
clone_size: .

cdr3_nt: TGTGCCAGCAGCTTCCAGGGGAAGACCGGGGAGCTGTTTTTT
cdr3_aa: CASSFQGKTGELFF
cdr3_length: 14
v_call: TRBV5-4
d_call: .
j_call: TRBJ2-2
clone_size: .

cdr3_nt: TGTGCCAGCTCCACCACCACTAGCGCGAACCCCAATGAGCAGTTCTTC
cdr3_aa: CASSTTTSANPNEQFF
cdr3_length: 16
v_call: TRBV7-9
d_call: TRBD2
j_call: TRBJ2-1
clone_size: .

cdr3_nt: TGTGCCAGCACCGAAGGGGGGGCTGGGACTGAAGCTTTCTTT
cdr3_aa: CASTEGGAGTEAFF
cdr3_length: 14
v_call: TRBV6-5
d_call: .
j_call: TRBJ1-1
clone_size: .

cdr3_nt: TGTGCCAGCAGCTCCCGGACAGGGGGGACGTACACTGAAGCTTTCTTT
cdr3_aa: CASSSRTGGTYTEAFF
cdr3_length: 16
v_call: TRBV7-2
d_call: TRBD1
j_call: TRBJ1-1
clone_size: once

cdr3_nt: TGTGCCACCAGTGAGGGACAGAGATACAATGAGCAGTTCTTC
cdr3_aa: CATSEGQRYNEQFF
cdr3_length: 14
v_call: TRBV24-1
d_call: TRBD1
j_call: TRBJ2-1
clone_size: .

cdr3_nt: TGTGCCAGCAGTTTATCGGCAGGGCGCTCACCCCTCCACTTT
cdr3_aa: CASSLSAGRSPLHF
cdr3_length: 14
v_call: TRBV28
d_call: .
j_call: TRBJ1-6
clone_size: once

cdr3_nt: TGCGCCAGCAGCATTGGCCGGGGGCTCAACACCGGGGAGCTGTTTTTT
cdr3_aa: CASSIGRGLNTGELFF
cdr3_length: 16
v_call: TRBV5-1
d_call: .
j_call: TRBJ2-2
clone_size: .

cdr3_nt: TGCGCCAGCAGCTTGAAGGAAGTTCGCACTGAAGCTTTCTTT
cdr3_aa: CASSLKEVRTEAFF
cdr3_length: 14
v_call: TRBV5-1
d_call: .
j_call: TRBJ1-1
clone_size: .

cdr3_nt: TGTGCCAGCAGCCGGACAGGGGCAGGCTACACCTTC
cdr3_aa: CASSRTGAGYTF
cdr3_length: 12
v_call: TRBV6-5
d_call: TRBD1
j_call: TRBJ1-2
clone_size: .

cdr3_nt: TGCGCCAGCAGCCAAGATTACTCGACAGGCGTCACCGGGGAGCTGTTTTTT
cdr3_aa: CASSQDYSTGVTGELFF
cdr3_length: 17
v_call: TRBV4-3
d_call: .
j_call: TRBJ2-2
clone_size: once

cdr3_nt: TGTGCCAGCAGCTTAACCGGGAGGGGCACTGAAGCTTTCTTT
cdr3_aa: CASSLTGRGTEAFF
cdr3_length: 14
v_call: TRBV7-3
d_call: .
j_call: TRBJ1-1
clone_size: .

cdr3_nt: TGTGCCAGCAGCTTGGCGGGAGACGAGCAGTACTTC
cdr3_aa: CASSLAGDEQYF
cdr3_length: 12
v_call: TRBV7-9
d_call: TRBD2
j_call: TRBJ2-7
clone_size: once

cdr3_nt: TGTGCCAGCAGTTTAGCACAGGGTTATAGCTATGGCTACACCTTC
cdr3_aa: CASSLAQGYSYGYTF
cdr3_length: 15
v_call: TRBV28
d_call: .
j_call: TRBJ1-2
clone_size: .

cdr3_nt: TGTGCCAGCGGACAGGGAACCCAGTACGAGCAGTACTTC
cdr3_aa: CASGQGTQYEQYF
cdr3_length: 13
v_call: TRBV19
d_call: TRBD1
j_call: TRBJ2-7
clone_size: once

cdr3_nt: TGTGCCAGCAGTCCCTCACGCGGGGGCTCCTACGAGCAGTACTTC
cdr3_aa: CASSPSRGGSYEQYF
cdr3_length: 15
v_call: TRBV7-8
d_call: TRBD2
j_call: TRBJ2-7
clone_size: .

cdr3_nt: TGTGCCAGCAGCCTGGGTGGACACCCCGGGGTCATTCAGTACTTC
cdr3_aa: CASSLGGHPGVIQYF
cdr3_length: 15
v_call: TRBV28
d_call: .
j_call: TRBJ2-4
clone_size: .

cdr3_nt: TGTGCCAGCAGTTATGGAGCGCACGGGGGAGCCGGGGAGCTGTTTTTT
cdr3_aa: CASSYGAHGGAGELFF
cdr3_length: 16
v_call: TRBV6-5
d_call: .
j_call: TRBJ2-2
clone_size: .

cdr3_nt: TGCGCCAGCAGCTTGGCCGGATGGGGAGGCGAGGAGACCCAGTACTTC
cdr3_aa: CASSLAGWGGEETQYF
cdr3_length: 16
v_call: TRBV5-1
d_call: .
j_call: TRBJ2-5
clone_size: .

cdr3_nt: TGTGCCAGCAGCTCCGGGACAGTCGGGTCAAGGTCTGGAAACACCATATATTTT
cdr3_aa: CASSSGTVGSRSGNTIYF
cdr3_length: 18
v_call: TRBV7-9
d_call: TRBD1
j_call: TRBJ1-3
clone_size: .

cdr3_nt: TGCAGCGTCCCGGGACAGGGGGCGCGACGAGGCTACACCTTC
cdr3_aa: CSVPGQGARRGYTF
cdr3_length: 14
v_call: TRBV29-1
d_call: TRBD1
j_call: TRBJ1-2
clone_size: .

cdr3_nt: TGCAGTGCTAGTTTAGCGGGGTATAGCACAGATACGCAGTATTTT
cdr3_aa: CSASLAGYSTDTQYF
cdr3_length: 15
v_call: TRBV20-1
d_call: TRBD2
j_call: TRBJ2-3
clone_size: .

cdr3_nt: TGTGCCAGCAGTGACCCAGGGTTCGGCTACACCTTC
cdr3_aa: CASSDPGFGYTF
cdr3_length: 12
v_call: TRBV12-3/TRBV12-4
d_call: .
j_call: TRBJ1-2
clone_size: .

cdr3_nt: TGTGCCAGCAGCTTTGCTTCGGGAAAGGCGAACACCGGGGAGCTGTTTTTT
cdr3_aa: CASSFASGKANTGELFF
cdr3_length: 17
v_call: TRBV7-6
d_call: .
j_call: TRBJ2-2
clone_size: .

cdr3_nt: TGTGCCAGCAGTTCCAGCGGGACCGGGGAGCTGTTTTTT
cdr3_aa: CASSSSGTGELFF
cdr3_length: 13
v_call: TRBV25-1
d_call: .
j_call: TRBJ2-2
clone_size: once

cdr3_nt: TGTGCCAGTAGTACCCCGACAGGGATCCGAGATTCACCCCTCCACTTT
cdr3_aa: CASSTPTGIRDSPLHF
cdr3_length: 16
v_call: TRBV19
d_call: TRBD1
j_call: TRBJ1-6
clone_size: .

cdr3_nt: TGTGCCAGCAGCTTGAGCCAGAACTATGGCTACACCTTC
cdr3_aa: CASSLSQNYGYTF
cdr3_length: 13
v_call: TRBV5-5
d_call: .
j_call: TRBJ1-2
clone_size: once

cdr3_nt: TGTGCCTGGAGTGGGGGTGTCACCTACAATGAGCAGTTCTTC
cdr3_aa: CAWSGGVTYNEQFF
cdr3_length: 14
v_call: TRBV30
d_call: .
j_call: TRBJ2-1
clone_size: .

cdr3_nt: TGCGCCAGCAGCTTCGTTCAGGGAGGCACCGGGGAGCTGTTTTTT
cdr3_aa: CASSFVQGGTGELFF
cdr3_length: 15
v_call: TRBV5-1
d_call: .
j_call: TRBJ2-2
clone_size: .

cdr3_nt: TGTGCCAGCAGTTACGTCCGGGGTGGGAATTCACCCCTCCACTTT
cdr3_aa: CASSYVRGGNSPLHF
cdr3_length: 15
v_call: TRBV6-2/TRBV6-3
d_call: .
j_call: TRBJ1-6
clone_size: .

cdr3_nt: TGTGCCAGCACCAGGGTGAAAGATACGCAGTATTTT
cdr3_aa: CASTRVKDTQYF
cdr3_length: 12
v_call: TRBV28
d_call: .
j_call: TRBJ2-3
clone_size: .

cdr3_nt: TGTGCCAGCAGCTTGACGACTAGCGGGAGTAGGGGCACAGATACGCAGTATTTT
cdr3_aa: CASSLTTSGSRGTDTQYF
cdr3_length: 18
v_call: TRBV5-6
d_call: TRBD2
j_call: TRBJ2-3
clone_size: .

cdr3_nt: TGTGCCAGCAGTGATGGGGGGACACTGAACACTGAAGCTTTCTTT
cdr3_aa: CASSDGGTLNTEAFF
cdr3_length: 15
v_call: TRBV6-1
d_call: .
j_call: TRBJ1-1
clone_size: once

cdr3_nt: TGTGCCAGCAGCATCGGGCATAACTATGGCTACACCTTC
cdr3_aa: CASSIGHNYGYTF
cdr3_length: 13
v_call: TRBV7-2
d_call: .
j_call: TRBJ1-2
clone_size: .

cdr3_nt: TGTGCCAGCTCACCGTCGTGGAGGGGAAACACCGGGGAGCTGTTTTTT
cdr3_aa: CASSPSWRGNTGELFF
cdr3_length: 16
v_call: TRBV18
d_call: .
j_call: TRBJ2-2
clone_size: .